The 9 T cell receptor beta chains below all came from one sample that was sequenced in a study of CD8 T cells in ankylosing spondylitis (dated by TCRdb to the late 2010s). Library preparation was by 5' RACE. The sample was run on an Illumina HiSeq 2500. TCRdb reprocessing: public reads trimmed at Q25 with fastp, clones called with MiXCR, in-frame beta chains kept. Each CDR3 protein appears once, grouped with its most common genes and DNA. In this sample the table shows about 150,000 distinct CDR3 sequences, around 42% of which occur a single time. Approximately 14% of the sample comes from the top ten. The sequenced sample consisted of synovial fluid, either unsorted or a sorted T cell fraction (not recorded which). The receptors originated from a male donor with ankylosing spondylitis.

This clonotype was seen a few times. This chain connects TRBV4-2 to TRBJ1-2; D gene unclear. The V gene lost 0 bases and the J gene lost 4 bases, with 12 bases spanning the gap. Germline loops: CDR1 LGHNA, CDR2 YNFKEQ. The CDR3 sequence is 15 residues long. This chain's CDR3 is CASSQERRRIYGYTF. Here the CDR3 DNA reads TGTGCCAGCAGCCAAGAACGTCGGCGGATCTATGGCTACACCTTC.

The gene calls are TRBV5-1 and TRBJ2-5; no firm D call. This CDR3 spans 16 amino acids. Trimming took off 1 base at V and 0 bases at J, with 13 bases between the two ends. Germline V lookup: CDR1 SGHRS, CDR2 YFSETQ. The CDR3 DNA reads as TGCGCCAGCAGCTTGAGGTCCTACGGGTACCAAGAGACCCAGTACTTC. It translates to CASSLRSYGYQETQYF.

The chain recombines TRBV27 with TRBJ1-2, with a weak D call TRBD1 (5 bases). CDR1 is MNHEY and CDR2 is SMNVEV in the germline V gene (reference sequence). The CDR3 has 15 residues. Trimming pared 4 bases from V and 8 bases from J, leaving 20 bases between. The CDR3 coding sequence is TGTGCCAGCAGTTGGGGCCCGGACATACTTGAAGGCTACACCTTC. Translating gives CASSWGPDILEGYTF.

This clonotype was detected only a few times. The chain employs TRBV28 and TRBJ2-7, with D perhaps matching TRBD1 (5 bases). V was clipped by 3 bases and J by 0 bases, with 12 bases between them. The CDR3 runs to 15 residues. Looked up from germline, CDR1 is MDHEN and CDR2 is SYDVKM. The CDR3 loop reads CASSLVTGGSYEQYF. The CDR3, as DNA: TGTGCCAGCAGTTTGGTAACAGGCGGCTCCTACGAGCAGTACTTC.

In DNA form, the CDR3 reads TGTGCCAGCAGTTTATGGAGGGATTATACGCAGTATTTT. Protein sequence: CASSLWRDYTQYF. The rearrangement joins TRBV12-3 or TRBV12-4 to TRBJ2-3, with a tentative D call TRBD2 (6 bases). The ends were cut back, 2 bases at V and 7 bases at J, with 10 bases in the middle. The length of the CDR3 is 13 residues.

CDR3 in DNA: TGCGCCAGCAGCTTGCCCTCCCGCATTCTATACTCTGGGGCCAACGTCCTGACTTTC. Translation: CASSLPSRILYSGANVLTF. The genes are TRBV5-1 and TRBJ2-6; D gene unclear. From germline, CDR1 is SGHRS and CDR2 YFSETQ. V lost 1 base and J 0 bases, leaving 17 bases between the germline ends. This CDR3 contains 19 residues.

The table lists this clonotype with a few counts. This sequence joins TRBV5-1 and TRBJ1-2, with 12 nucleotides matching TRBD1. Unmatched junction bases numbered 13, after V lost 5 bases and J lost 8 bases. Germline assignment: CDR1 SGHRS and CDR2 YFSETQ. The CDR3 contains 16 residues. CDR3 loop: CASRLAPGQGARGYTF. The CDR3 DNA sequence: TGCGCCAGCAGGCTCGCACCGGGACAGGGGGCAAGAGGCTACACCTTC.

The V gene is TRBV12-3 or TRBV12-4, the J gene TRBJ1-1; D uncertain. The V end lost 1 base, the J end lost 1 base, and 7 bases lay between the germline ends. The length of the CDR3 is 14 residues. CDR3 sequence: CASSLVMENTEAFF. In DNA, the CDR3 is TGTGCCAGCAGTTTAGTAATGGAGAACACTGAAGCTTTCTTT.

This clonotype was picked up a small number of times. The chain couples TRBV10-3 to TRBJ2-7; unclear D gene. V was cut by 4 bases and J by 3 bases, with 10 bases left in between. This CDR3 is built from 13 residues. Germline V gene data show CDR1 as ENHRY and CDR2 as SYGVKD. The CDR3 loop is CAISGSVDYEQYF. The CDR3 DNA is TGTGCCATCAGTGGCTCGGTCGACTACGAGCAGTACTTC.